A selection of T cell receptor beta chains follows, all from one sample in a study of regulatory T cells in long-lasting Graves disease. TCRdb redid the calling of the multiplex PCR reads with MiXCR, one entry per CDR3 protein. The top ten clones hold over 15% of a sample with about 440,000 distinct CDR3 sequences, approximately 15% of them seen once. In addition, the sample was reused for a study of T cells in Graves' hyperthyroidism and ophthalmopathy.

Sequenced here: peripheral blood mononuclear cells (PBMCs), sampled at new diagnosis, from a patient treated with antithyroid drugs. These receptors were obtained from a woman in her twenties or thirties with Graves disease. CDR3s include the opening cysteine and the closing phenylalanine or tryptophan. The D gene is left open where the match is weak. Not all rows give a size; the values are once, few, many and, for expanded clones, a class.

D gene,clone size,J gene,V gene,CDR3 DNA,CDR3 protein
NA,NA,TRBJ2-5,TRBV18,TGTGCCAGCTCACCACGTAACCTTCTCGGGGAAGAGACCCAGTACTTC,CASSPRNLLGEETQYF
NA,few,TRBJ1-1,TRBV30,TGTGCCTGGAATGGTGGGGCGGTGGGCACTGAAGCTTTCTTT,CAWNGGAVGTEAFF
NA,many,TRBJ2-5,TRBV7-9,TGTGCCAGCACCCCAGACCCCCGACAAGAGACCCAGTACTTC,CASTPDPRQETQYF
NA,many,TRBJ2-1,TRBV7-3,TGTGCCAGCAGCTTAATAGGGGGGGCAAAGGGCAATGAGCAGTTCTTC,CASSLIGGAKGNEQFF
NA,NA,TRBJ1-4,TRBV9,TGTGCCTGCAGCGCCGTCGGGGGGAAACTGTTTTTT,CACSAVGGKLFF
NA,few,TRBJ2-7,TRBV30,TGTGCCTGGAGTAGGACGGACAGCTACGAGCAGTACTTC,CAWSRTDSYEQYF
TRBD2,NA,TRBJ2-1,TRBV12-3/TRBV12-4,TGTGCCAGCAGTTTAGTATCCAGGACTAGCGCCCGACTGAGCTCCTACAATGAGCAGTTCTTC,CASSLVSRTSARLSSYNEQFF
TRBD1,many,TRBJ2-3,TRBV28,TGTGCCAGCAATGGGGCCAGGGGGTCAGATACGCAGTATTTT,CASNGARGSDTQYF
TRBD2,NA,TRBJ2-3,TRBV7-2,TGTGCCAGCAGCTCGAGGACTAGCGGGACTGGAGATACGCAGTATTTT,CASSSRTSGTGDTQYF
NA,few,TRBJ2-3,TRBV2,TGTGCCAGCAGTCTTACCGGGGCCCCGGCAGATACGCAGTATTTT,CASSLTGAPADTQYF
TRBD2,many,TRBJ2-1,TRBV20-1,TGCAGTGCTAGTTTCTTTCGGGGGGATCGCTACAATGAGCAGTTCTTC,CSASFFRGDRYNEQFF
NA,few,TRBJ1-2,TRBV6-1,TGTGCCAGCAGTCACGAAATCACAGGGAACTATGGCTACACCTTC,CASSHEITGNYGYTF
NA,few,TRBJ2-1,TRBV27,TGTGCCAGCAGTTTACGGAAAGGGGAGCAGTTCTTC,CASSLRKGEQFF
TRBD2,NA,TRBJ2-1,TRBV9,TGTGCCAGCAGCGTAGCTCGTCTAGCGGGTAACAATGAGCAGTTCTTC,CASSVARLAGNNEQFF
TRBD1,many,TRBJ1-2,TRBV20-1,TGCAGTGCGCACGTTCCCACCGGGACAGGGTTTCGGTATGGCTACACCTTC,CSAHVPTGTGFRYGYTF
TRBD1,NA,TRBJ2-3,TRBV11-3,TGTGCCAGCAGCTTCCTGACAGGGGGCGCAGATACGCAGTATTTT,CASSFLTGGADTQYF
TRBD2,many,TRBJ2-2,TRBV9,TGTGCCAGCAGCGCGTCAGTGGTAGCGGGAGACACCGGGGAGCTGTTTTTT,CASSASVVAGDTGELFF
NA,NA,TRBJ2-2,TRBV7-6,TGTGCCAGCAGCCTGGGAGGTAGCGGAAACACCGGGGAGCTGTTTTTT,CASSLGGSGNTGELFF
NA,many,TRBJ2-6,TRBV3-1,TGTGCCAGCAGCCTCGGACCTATTGCGGGGGCCAACGTCCTGACTTTC,CASSLGPIAGANVLTF
NA,many,TRBJ2-1,TRBV5-1,TGCGCCAGCAGCTTCACAGTCAGTGAGCAGTTCTTC,CASSFTVSEQFF
TRBD1,few,TRBJ2-3,TRBV30,TGTGCCTGGAGTGTAGGCAGGGGGATGACAGATACGCAGTATTTT,CAWSVGRGMTDTQYF
NA,NA,TRBJ1-2,TRBV27,TGTGCCAGCCTCGGGGGGGGGAGCTACACCTTC,CASLGGGSYTF
TRBD2,few,TRBJ2-7,TRBV20-1,TGCAGTGCTAGGGCCCCTAGCGGGAGTTCCAACGAGCAGTACTTC,CSARAPSGSSNEQYF
TRBD1,many,TRBJ1-1,TRBV7-9,TGTGCCAGCAGCTTAGACAGGGGGCAGGGTGAAGCTTTCTTT,CASSLDRGQGEAFF
TRBD2,few,TRBJ2-2,TRBV29-1,TGCAGCGTTATCCCCAGCTCGGCGGGGGCGAACACCGGGGAGCTGTTTTTT,CSVIPSSAGANTGELFF
NA,NA,TRBJ2-4,TRBV27,TGTGCCAGCAGTTACGGCAGGGGAGCCAAAAACACTCAGTACTTC,CASSYGRGAKNTQYF
NA,many,TRBJ1-1,TRBV6-1,TGTGCCAGCAGGGCCATGATGAACACTGAAGCTTTCTTT,CASRAMMNTEAFF
NA,many,TRBJ2-3,TRBV28,TGTGCCAGCAGCTTACAAGATACGCAGTATTTT,CASSLQDTQYF
NA,NA,TRBJ2-1,TRBV6-1,TGTGCCAGCAGGCCGGATGGGGGGAACTACAATGAGCAGTTCTTC,CASRPDGGNYNEQFF
TRBD1,many,TRBJ2-6,TRBV27,TGTGCCAGCAGTTCCCAGGGGGCTGGGGCCAACGTCCTGACTTTC,CASSSQGAGANVLTF
TRBD1,NA,TRBJ1-6,TRBV28,TGTGCCAGCAGGGGACAGCTGTCTTATAATTCACCCCTCCACTTT,CASRGQLSYNSPLHF
NA,NA,TRBJ1-4,TRBV2,TGTGCCAGCAGGGGAAGGGGGACTAATGAAAAACTGTTTTTT,CASRGRGTNEKLFF
TRBD2,NA,TRBJ2-2,TRBV20-1,TGCAGTGCTCACGGACTAGCGGGAGACACCGGGGAGCTGTTTTTT,CSAHGLAGDTGELFF
NA,many,TRBJ2-2,TRBV3-1,TGTGCCAGCAGCCAAGTTTCCCTGGAAAAGGATACGAACACCGGGGAGCTGTTTTTT,CASSQVSLEKDTNTGELFF
NA,NA,TRBJ2-3,TRBV4-1,TGCGCCAGCAGCCAAGGGGAGGGGGAGGAGTATGATACGCAGTATTTT,CASSQGEGEEYDTQYF
TRBD2,many,TRBJ2-3,TRBV20-1,TGCAGTGCTGGACTAGTAGATACGCAGTATTTT,CSAGLVDTQYF
NA,many,TRBJ2-7,TRBV27,TGTGCCAGCAGTCCCCCGTTTCGCTACGAGCAGTACTTC,CASSPPFRYEQYF
NA,many,TRBJ2-1,TRBV6-5,TGTGCCAGCAGTTACATAGCGGAGGTAGCCAATGAGCAGTTCTTC,CASSYIAEVANEQFF
NA,NA,TRBJ1-1,TRBV6-5,TGTGCCAGCAGTTACTACCCAGGTCGAGCTGAAGCTTTCTTT,CASSYYPGRAEAFF
NA,few,TRBJ2-1,TRBV24-1,TGTGCCACCCGACGTAATGGGGGCCAAAACAATGAGCAGTTCTTC,CATRRNGGQNNEQFF
NA,many,TRBJ2-1,TRBV5-1,TGCGCCAGCAGTGAGTCTAGCGTGGACAATGAGCAGTTCTTC,CASSESSVDNEQFF
TRBD2,many,TRBJ2-3,TRBV18,TGTGCCAGCTCACCCGCCCTAGCGACTAGCGGGAGTGCAGATACGCAGTATTTT,CASSPALATSGSADTQYF
TRBD2,many,TRBJ2-2,TRBV29-1,TGCAGCGTTGGGGGTAGCGGGAGCGTCTGGTCCGGGGAGCTGTTTTTT,CSVGGSGSVWSGELFF
NA,NA,TRBJ2-7,TRBV19,TGTGCCAGTAGCGGGGGACAGCTCACCTACGAGCAGTACTTC,CASSGGQLTYEQYF
NA,many,TRBJ2-7,TRBV12-3/TRBV12-4,TGTGCCAGCAGTTTATACCACGAGCAGTACTTC,CASSLYHEQYF
TRBD1,many,TRBJ1-4,TRBV7-8,TGTGCCAGCAGCTGGACAGGGAGGGGAGGAAATGAAAAACTGTTTTTT,CASSWTGRGGNEKLFF
NA,many,TRBJ2-5,TRBV20-1,TGCAGTGCCCCCGTCCGGGGGGCGGGAGAGACCCAGTACTTC,CSAPVRGAGETQYF
NA,many,TRBJ2-1,TRBV29-1,TGCAGCGTTGCCGACCTTCTTGGGGGAGCCAATGAGCAGTTCTTC,CSVADLLGGANEQFF
NA,NA,TRBJ2-6,TRBV7-3,TGTGCCAGCAGCTCCACTCGCTCTGGGGCCAACGTCCTGACTTTC,CASSSTRSGANVLTF
TRBD1,many,TRBJ2-1,TRBV5-1,TGCGCCAGCAGCCCTGGAGGGACAGGGCACAATGAGCAGTTCTTC,CASSPGGTGHNEQFF
NA,many,TRBJ2-1,TRBV11-2,TGTGCCAGCAGCTTCATTAGCGGAAGGGGCAATGAGCAGTTCTTC,CASSFISGRGNEQFF
TRBD1,many,TRBJ2-5,TRBV6-2/TRBV6-3,TGTGCCAGCAGTTACTACGACAGGGGGCAAGAGACCCAGTACTTC,CASSYYDRGQETQYF
NA,many,TRBJ2-1,TRBV2,TGTGCCAGCAGTGTTGGGGCTGAGCAGTTCTTC,CASSVGAEQFF
NA,many,TRBJ2-1,TRBV6-2/TRBV6-3,TGTGCCAGCAGTTCGGACGGGGGCCCCGGTGAGCAGTTCTTC,CASSSDGGPGEQFF